The sequence of this T cell receptor beta chain was determined in a study of control samples from healthy donors and cancer patients. Only in-frame clones appear in the TCRdb table, and some are missing; sequencing was by immunoSEQ multiplex PCR. Found here are under 150,000 clones, around 96% of them singletons; the top ten hold about 4%. Germline loops: CDR1 MNHNY, CDR2 SVGAGI (reference sequence). CDR3 length: 16 residues. With V trimmed by 2 bases and J by 4 bases, 9 bases remained unmatched. The specimen was blood. This chain joins TRBV6-6 and TRBJ2-3; 7 positions match TRBD2. This sequence was found in a man aged 25-40 years in good health. The CDR3 DNA reads as TGTGCCAGCAGTTACGCTACGGGAGGAGTTGCAGATACGCAGTATTTT. Protein: CASSYATGGVADTQYF.